One sample yielded the 13 T cell receptor beta chains listed below, sequenced in a study of cytomegalovirus exposure and HLA in healthy donors. Amplification used 60 Vbeta primers and 13 Jbeta primers. The repertoire was sequenced with immunoSEQ multiplex PCR; TCRdb's copy has only in-frame clones and lacks some. The repertoire consists of 100,000 or so clones, with around 72% occurring once and the leading ten covering roughly 2.1%. Sequencing was done on a sample of PBMCs. The receptors originated from a man aged 25-45 years in good health and CMV-seronegative.

The chain recombines TRBV27 with TRBJ1-6; D might be TRBD1 (5 bases). CDR3 length: 14 residues. Germline V lookup: CDR1 MNHEY, CDR2 SMNVEV (reference sequence). V dropped 0 bases and J dropped 10 bases, with 10 bases sitting between them. For the CDR3, the DNA is TGTGCCAGCAGTTTATCGGGGGGGTCCTCACCCCTCCACTTT. This encodes CASSLSGGSSPLHF.

Here the CDR3 DNA reads TGTGCCTGGATCAGGGCGGTCAGCACAGATACGCAGTATTTT. The encoded protein is CAWIRAVSTDTQYF. The gene calls are TRBV30 and TRBJ2-3; TRBD1 might be the D (5 bases). The CDR3 covers 14 residues. CDR1 is GTSNPN and CDR2 is SVGIG in the germline V gene (reference sequence). The V and J ends lost 4 bases and 0 bases respectively, with 11 bases between them.

Here the CDR3 reads CASSELAGGPETQYF. The CDR3 DNA follows: TGTGCCAGCAGTGAACTAGCGGGAGGGCCAGAGACCCAGTACTTC. This rearrangement joins TRBV6-1 to TRBJ2-5, with 12 bases matching TRBD2. There are 15 residues in the CDR3. Losses at the gene ends were 2 bases for V and 4 bases for J; bases not matched to a gene: 2. Germline V gene data show CDR1 as MNHNS and CDR2 as SASEGT.

Written as DNA, the CDR3 is TGTGCCAGTAGTAGCCTAATTTATCAGCCCCAGCATTTT. Translated, it gives CASSSLIYQPQHF. This rearrangement joins TRBV19 to TRBJ1-5; D is undetermined. Trimming stripped 4 bases from V and 5 bases from J, with 9 bases between. The germline V gene encodes CDR1 LNHDA and CDR2 SQIVND (reference sequence). The CDR3 contains 13 residues.

The rearrangement links TRBV5-4 to TRBJ2-2; 9 nucleotides match TRBD2. Germline-derived CDR1 and CDR2 are SGHNT and YYREEE (reference sequence). Trimming took 4 bases from V and 1 from J; bases not matched to a gene: 5. The CDR3 contains 16 residues. CDR3 residues: CASSLTSGLNTGELFF. The CDR3 nucleotides read TGTGCCAGCAGCCTGACTAGCGGCCTGAACACCGGGGAGCTGTTTTTT.

The chain is built from TRBV27 and TRBJ2-5, with D perhaps matching TRBD1 (7 bases). Trimming shortened V by 6 bases and J by 3 bases, and 11 bases separated the two germline ends. The CDR3 runs to 13 residues. Germline loops: CDR1 MNHEY, CDR2 SMNVEV (reference sequence). The CDR3 DNA reads TGTGCCAGCAGGCGGGACAGTAAAGAGACCCAGTACTTC. It encodes CASRRDSKETQYF.

The rearrangement links TRBV7-2 to TRBJ2-3; 7 nucleotides line up with TRBD2. V lost 2 bases, J lost 2 bases, and 7 bases stayed unmatched. The CDR3 has 16 amino acids. CDR1 SGHTA and CDR2 FQGNSA come from the germline V gene. The CDR3 nucleotides are TGTGCCAGCAGCTTACACGGACTAGGGAACACAGATACGCAGTATTTT. Translated, it gives CASSLHGLGNTDTQYF.

This rearrangement joins TRBV2 to TRBJ1-5, with 9 bases aligning to TRBD1. CDR3 length equals 15 residues. CDR1 is SNHLY and CDR2 is FYNNEI in the germline V gene. V lost 7 bases to trimming and J lost 4 bases; unmatched junction nucleotides: 8. This CDR3 reads CASKVDRGRNQPQHF. The DNA of the CDR3 is TGTGCCAGCAAGGTAGACAGGGGGAGAAATCAGCCCCAGCATTTT.

This clone was observed at least ten times. The chain couples TRBV6-1 to TRBJ1-2, with 8 nucleotides matching TRBD1. V lost 11 bases and J lost 5; bases outside the gene matches: 10. This CDR3 contains 13 residues. CDR1 is MNHNS and CDR2 is SASEGT in the germline V gene. The CDR3 sequence: CAEAGTGVYGYTF. CDR3 in DNA: TGTGCCGAGGCCGGGACAGGAGTTTATGGCTACACCTTC.

The chain uses TRBV21-1 and TRBJ2-5; TRBD2 is the table's D call and was not checked against the DNA. The last part of the DNA fits TRBJ2-7 better; the J call may be wrong. TRBV21-1 constitutes a pseudogene. The CDR3 contains 15 residues. The CDR3 region has the DNA TGTGCCAGCAGCAAAGCGGAATCCGTAAGCGACGAGCAGTACTTC. It codes for CASSKAESVSDEQYF.

The rearrangement joins TRBV18 to TRBJ2-7; D perhaps matches TRBD1 (6 bases). The germline gives CDR1 KGHSH, CDR2 LQKENI. The germline V and J ends were trimmed by 0 bases and 2 bases, with 8 bases remaining between them. This CDR3 comprises 14 residues. The chain's CDR3 is CASSPPRTAYEQYF. CDR3 DNA sequence: TGTGCCAGCTCACCACCGAGGACAGCCTACGAGCAGTACTTC.

This clone came up once. The CDR3 DNA reads as TGTGCCAGCTCACCACGAGGGACAGGGGGCGAGCAGTACTTC. Translating it yields CASSPRGTGGEQYF. The V and J genes are TRBV18 and TRBJ2-7, with 11 bases lining up with TRBD1. Per the germline V gene, CDR1 is KGHSH and CDR2 is LQKENI. V lost 1 base, J lost 6 bases, and 2 bases stayed unmatched. The CDR3 has 14 residues.

This chain links TRBV5-1 with TRBJ2-6; no clear D gene. Germline lookup yields CDR1 SGHRS and CDR2 YFSETQ. This CDR3 comprises 16 residues. V lost 0 bases and J 1 base, leaving 8 bases between the germline ends. The CDR3 here is CASSLVAGSGANVLTF. The CDR3, as DNA: TGCGCCAGCAGCTTGGTTGCCGGGTCTGGGGCCAACGTCCTGACTTTC.